The entry below gives a single TCR beta chain sequence along with its context. Its specificity is not known. The entry originates in a study of type 1 regulatory T cells. V gave up 0 bases and J gave up 0 bases; unmatched junction bases: 3. Germline lookup yields CDR1 SGHRS and CDR2 YFSETQ. The CDR3 is made up of 16 amino acids. TCRdb passed the reads through MiXCR, listing each CDR3 protein once. The sample has roughly 71,000 distinct CDR3 sequences, 63% seen once. The rearrangement links TRBV5-1 to TRBJ2-3; 8 bases line up with TRBD2. This TCR was recovered from a human donor in good health. The sequenced sample was cultured T cells, either the whole culture or a sorted T cell fraction (not recorded which). Subset in this sample: Tr1-enriched cell product generated in vitro against host alloantigens. CDR3 in amino acids: CASSLGASGSTDTQYF. Written as DNA, the CDR3 is TGCGCCAGCAGCTTGGGGGCTAGCGGGAGCACAGATACGCAGTATTTT.